There are a few counts of the clone carrying this TCR beta chain. Its specificity is unknown. The sample originates from a study of CD8+ T cells in alopecia areata. Study-wide points: Elevated clonality characterized lesional scalp relative to normal scalp, particularly in alopecia totalis/universalis. Scalp samples also yield sequences of resident alphabeta T cells from normal skin. Although TCR sharing was seen in mice, sharing across patients was less clear, possibly for HLA-related reasons.

The germline CDR1 and CDR2 sequences are SGHRS and YFSETQ. V lost 1 base to trimming and J lost 5 bases; unmatched junction nucleotides: 4. There are 15 residues in the CDR3. RNA was extracted and reverse transcribed into cDNA as the sequencing template. The table came from immunoSEQ multiplex PCR; TCRdb's copy has only in-frame clones and leaves some out. The sample records about 150,000 clones, 55% to 65% being singletons. The TCR sequence derives from a human donor in good health. Input material: CD4+ T cells sorted from blood. The chain is built from TRBV5-1 and TRBJ2-1; 9 nucleotides align to TRBD2. The CDR3 nucleotides read TGCGCCAGCAGCTTGATAGCGGGAGCCGACAATGAGCAGTTCTTC. This translates into CASSLIAGADNEQFF.